Listed below are T cell receptor beta chains from one sample, sequenced in a study of blood T cell repertoires in COVID-19. Generated by immunoSEQ multiplex PCR, the TCRdb table keeps only in-frame clones and is missing some. The data contain 200,000 to 250,000 clones, about nine tenths of them singletons. The sequencing input was PBMCs or T cells enriched from blood (not recorded which). The receptors shown here come from a woman aged 25 to 39 who had recovered from COVID-19. The CDR3 runs from the conserved cysteine through the conserved F or W. A D gene is named only where the DNA matches it firmly. Some rows have no size entry. The others give once, few or many, or a class for an expanded clone.

d_gene,j_gene,v_gene,abundance,CDR3nt,CDR3aa
NA,TRBJ1-1,TRBV19,NA,TGTGCCAGTAGTATAGAACCCACTGAACTGAACACTGAAGCTTTCTTT,CASSIEPTELNTEAFF
NA,TRBJ2-1,TRBV10-2,NA,TGCGCCAGCAGTGAAGGAGAACTCTACTACAATGAGCAGTTCTTC,CASSEGELYYNEQFF
TRBD1,TRBJ2-2,TRBV6-5,NA,TGTGCCAGCACCACCAGGGGGTCAAGGACCGGGGAGCTGTTTTTT,CASTTRGSRTGELFF
TRBD1,TRBJ1-2,TRBV4-2,few,TGTGCCAGCAGCCTGACAGGGGGTGATGGCTACACCTTC,CASSLTGGDGYTF
NA,TRBJ1-3,TRBV5-8,NA,TGTGCCAGCAGCTACCTCGGGGTGGGAAACACCATATATTTT,CASSYLGVGNTIYF
NA,TRBJ2-6,TRBV13,NA,TGTGCCAGCAGCTTACTCGGGGAGGCTAGCTCTGGGGCCAACGTCCTGACTTTC,CASSLLGEASSGANVLTF
TRBD2,TRBJ2-1,TRBV5-6,NA,TGTGCCAGCAGCTTGATCGGGGGGGCCTCGTTTGAGCAGTTCTTC,CASSLIGGASFEQFF
NA,TRBJ2-5,TRBV10-3,once,TGTGCCATCAGTGAGTCGGGACTTGCCAGTCAAGAGACCCAGTACTTC,CAISESGLASQETQYF
NA,TRBJ1-1,TRBV7-2,NA,TGTGCCAGCAGCTTAGTACCGGGGGGGACTGAAGCTTTCTTT,CASSLVPGGTEAFF
TRBD2,TRBJ2-1,TRBV4-1,NA,TGCGCCAGCAACCGACTAGCGGGGGCTAACAATGAGCAGTTCTTC,CASNRLAGANNEQFF
TRBD1,TRBJ2-2,TRBV7-8,NA,TGTGCCAGCAGCCATCGGACAGGGAACACCGGGGAGCTGTTTTTT,CASSHRTGNTGELFF
TRBD1,TRBJ1-2,TRBV5-1,few,TGCGCCAGCAGCCGGGAGGGGGCCGACTATGGCTACACCTTC,CASSREGADYGYTF
TRBD1,TRBJ2-1,TRBV7-9,few,TGTGCCAGCAGACAGGGGACAGGGGGCATGGGGAATGAGCAGTTCTTC,CASRQGTGGMGNEQFF
TRBD1,TRBJ2-3,TRBV11-2,NA,TGTGCCAGCAGCGTTAACAGGGGCGCCGGGCCCCTGGATACGCAGTATTTT,CASSVNRGAGPLDTQYF
TRBD2,TRBJ2-3,TRBV11-3,NA,TGTGCCAGCAGCTTAAGCGGGGGAGCTGATACGCAGTATTTT,CASSLSGGADTQYF
NA,TRBJ1-4,TRBV6-4,NA,TGTGCCAGCAGTGGTATCGGGTCAACTAATGAAAAACTGTTTTTT,CASSGIGSTNEKLFF
NA,TRBJ2-3,TRBV20-1,NA,TGCAGTGCTAGTACGGGGGGCGCAGATACGCAGTATTTT,CSASTGGADTQYF
NA,TRBJ2-5,TRBV3-1/TRBV3-2,NA,TGTGCCAGCACCACAAGGACACAACAAGAGACCCAGTACTTC,CASTTRTQQETQYF
NA,TRBJ2-7,TRBV18,NA,TGTGCCAGCTCACCGGCGGCGGGTGGGTCCTACGAGCAGTACTTC,CASSPAAGGSYEQYF
NA,TRBJ1-5,TRBV7-8,NA,TGTGCCAGCAGCCTACGGGGGGTTGGGGGTGGCAATCAGCCCCAGCATTTT,CASSLRGVGGGNQPQHF
NA,TRBJ2-7,TRBV15,NA,TGTGCCACCAGCAGAGATCATTTTCCCCACGAGCAGTACTTC,CATSRDHFPHEQYF
NA,TRBJ1-2,TRBV19,NA,TGTGCCAGTAGCCAGGGACTCCACTATGGCTACACCTTC,CASSQGLHYGYTF
TRBD1,TRBJ2-1,TRBV6-5,NA,TGTGCCAGCAGTTTAAACCAGGGGGCTCCTCACAATGAGCAGTTCTTC,CASSLNQGAPHNEQFF
NA,TRBJ1-5,TRBV27,NA,TGTGCCAGCAGTCCCCTCAGGGGAGGCAATCAGCCCCAGCATTTT,CASSPLRGGNQPQHF
NA,TRBJ2-5,TRBV5-8,NA,TGTGCCAGCAGCTACCGCGGGACAGTCCAAGAGACCCAGTACTTC,CASSYRGTVQETQYF
TRBD2,TRBJ2-3,TRBV11-3,NA,TGTGCCAGCAGCTTTACGGGGGGTTCGGATACGCAGTATTTT,CASSFTGGSDTQYF
NA,TRBJ1-6,TRBV5-1,NA,TGCGCCAGCAGCTTGGCCGGGGGGAATCGCTCACCCCTCCACTTT,CASSLAGGNRSPLHF
NA,TRBJ1-2,TRBV4-3,NA,TGCGCCAGCAGCCAAGATAACGGGGGAAGAAATGGCTACACCTTC,CASSQDNGGRNGYTF
NA,TRBJ1-1,TRBV25-1,NA,TGTGCCAGCAGTGATAGGGCAGGGGCAAGTGAAGCTTTCTTT,CASSDRAGASEAFF
NA,TRBJ1-1,TRBV5-4,NA,TGTGCCAGCAGCTTCTCAGGGTTCACTGAAGCTTTCTTT,CASSFSGFTEAFF
NA,TRBJ2-1,TRBV15,once,TGTGCCACCAGCATGGGTGGGGGGGCGTTCGATGAGCAGTTCTTC,CATSMGGGAFDEQFF
TRBD1,TRBJ1-2,TRBV7-9,NA,TGTGCCAGCAGCTTAGCAGGGACAGGGTACGATGGCTACACCTTC,CASSLAGTGYDGYTF
NA,TRBJ1-4,TRBV5-6,once,TGTGCCAGCAGCTCTACGGGCCGGCAGGGTCGCGAAAAACTGTTTTTT,CASSSTGRQGREKLFF
NA,TRBJ1-6,TRBV7-6,NA,TGTGCCAGCAGCTTACAGGGCGGTAAATCACCCCTCCACTTT,CASSLQGGKSPLHF
TRBD1,TRBJ1-4,TRBV6-5,NA,TGTGCCAGCAGTTCGGGACAGGGGTATGAAAAACTGTTTTTT,CASSSGQGYEKLFF
TRBD1,TRBJ1-1,TRBV5-1,NA,TGCGCCAGCAGCTGGACCGGGACAGGGAGCATGAACACTGAAGCTTTCTTT,CASSWTGTGSMNTEAFF
NA,TRBJ1-6,TRBV7-9,NA,TGTGCCAGCAGCTTAGACAGGGAGAATTCACCCCTCCACTTT,CASSLDRENSPLHF
TRBD2,TRBJ2-2,TRBV19,NA,TGTGCCAGTAGTCTCACAGCGGGGGATGGCCGGGAGCTGTTTTTT,CASSLTAGDGRELFF
NA,TRBJ1-1,TRBV7-9,few,TGTGCCAGCAGCCCAGGCGGGTGGGGAAACACTGAAGCTTTCTTT,CASSPGGWGNTEAFF
NA,TRBJ2-1,TRBV7-9,NA,TGTGCCAGCAGCTCGACGACTAACTCCTACAATGAGCAGTTCTTC,CASSSTTNSYNEQFF
NA,TRBJ2-1,TRBV20-1,NA,TGCAGTGCTAGTCAAGGAGCACAGGGAGGGGGGCAGTTCTTC,CSASQGAQGGGQFF
TRBD1,TRBJ2-6,TRBV2,NA,TGTGCCAGCCATACCGGGACAGGGTCGTCTGGGGCCAACGTCCTGACTTTC,CASHTGTGSSGANVLTF
NA,TRBJ1-2,TRBV6-8,NA,TGTGCCAGCAGTTACGGGCCCAGGATGATCTATGGCTACACCTTC,CASSYGPRMIYGYTF
NA,TRBJ2-3,TRBV12-3/TRBV12-4,once,TGTGCCAGCAGTCCGGGTCGGGATACGCAGTATTTT,CASSPGRDTQYF
TRBD1,TRBJ2-7,TRBV7-6,NA,TGTGCCAGCACCGGACAGGGGGCCAACGAGCAGTACTTC,CASTGQGANEQYF
TRBD1,TRBJ1-2,TRBV11-2,NA,TGTGCCAGCAGCTTAGGGGACAGTCTCAATGGCTACACCTTC,CASSLGDSLNGYTF
NA,TRBJ2-4,TRBV7-9,NA,TGTGCCAGCAGCTTAGTGGGTGGGAGGGCCAAAAACATTCAGTACTTC,CASSLVGGRAKNIQYF
NA,TRBJ1-5,TRBV19,NA,TGTGCCAGTTCCGGGACTGGCAATCAGCCCCAGCATTTT,CASSGTGNQPQHF